The clone carrying this T cell receptor beta chain was observed a few times. CDR1 is SGHDT, CDR2 YYEEEE, per germline. Trimming shortened V by 2 bases and J by 7 bases, and 13 bases separated the two germline ends. There are 13 residues in the CDR3. This sample was taken from a study of T cell clones after liver transplantation. Measured with immunoSEQ multiplex PCR; TCRdb has only the in-frame clones, and not every one. This sample has 65,000 to 80,000 clones, with 80% found just once. The chain uses TRBV5-6 and TRBJ2-7; either TRBD1 or TRBD2 may fit D (6 bases each). The sequences come from CD4+ T cells from blood, collected before liver transplant. This clonotype was obtained from a human donor who received a liver transplant. The CDR3 is CASSLGGHREQYF. The DNA of the CDR3 is TGTGCCAGCAGCTTAGGGGGGCATCGGGAGCAGTACTTC.